The 29 T cell receptor beta chains reported below all come from one sample, sequenced in a study of blood T cells in healthy people across ages. The use of a sample-barcoded 5' primer and a J-beta primer mix characterized a second PCR of 7 to 11 cycles. MiXCR was run by TCRdb on the 5' RACE reads, yielding one entry per CDR3 protein. This sample has about 1 million distinct CDR3 sequences; roughly a quarter occur once, and the top ten carry approximately 0.75%. The data also belong to a second study, concerning T cells of mothers and their children.

Material: blood. These receptors all stem from a girl under 10 years old in good health.

This clonotype was seen only a few times. V usage is TRBV9 and J usage is TRBJ2-1, with TRBD2 matching over 10 bases. CDR1 is SGDLS, CDR2 YYNGEE, per germline. The J segment lost 8 bases and the V segment lost 4 bases, leaving 12 bases of the junction unmatched. The CDR3 totals 16 residues. The CDR3 is CASSLSPSGRRDEQFF. CDR3 DNA: TGTGCCAGCAGCCTGTCCCCTAGCGGGAGAAGGGATGAGCAGTTCTTC.

This chain uses TRBV20-1 with TRBJ1-1; D ambiguous. V lost 2 bases, J lost 8 bases, and 15 bases lay in between. This CDR3 is 13 amino acids long. Looked up from germline, CDR1 is DFQATT and CDR2 is SNEGSKA (reference sequence). In DNA, the CDR3 is TGCAGTGCTAGATGGGAGGGAGAGCCAGAAGCTTTCTTT. Its translation is CSARWEGEPEAFF.

The rearrangement joins TRBV6-5 to TRBJ2-1, with TRBD2 as a possible D gene (6 bases). The end of the DNA aligns better with TRBJ2-7, so the J call may be wrong. Germline V gene sequence: CDR1 MNHEY, CDR2 SVGAGI. CDR3 size: 13 residues. The CDR3 coding sequence is TGTGCCGTAGGGAAGGAGGGAAGATACGAGCAGTACTTC. This codes for CAVGKEGRYEQYF.

The rearrangement joins TRBV2 to TRBJ2-1; 7 nucleotides align to TRBD1. The trim removed 6 bases at V and 4 bases at J, leaving 12 bases unmatched. The length of the CDR3 is 16 residues. Per the germline V gene, CDR1 is SNHLY and CDR2 is FYNNEI. Here the CDR3 DNA reads TGTGCCAGCAGACCCCCGGGACAGCCTACTTACAATGAGCAGTTCTTC. Its protein product is CASRPPGQPTYNEQFF.

The chain joins TRBV7-2 to TRBJ2-3; a weak D match, TRBD2 (5 bases). From germline, CDR1 is SGHTA and CDR2 FQGNSA. The CDR3 is 15 residues long. Trimming took off 3 bases at V and 0 bases at J, with 10 bases between the two ends. CDR3 protein: CASSFPGSSTDTQYF. The DNA for the CDR3 is TGTGCCAGCAGCTTTCCGGGGTCCAGCACAGATACGCAGTATTTT.

The CDR3 spells CASSQVGQGSEQFF. CDR3 nucleotides: TGCGCCAGCAGCCAGGTCGGACAAGGGTCTGAGCAGTTCTTC. The rearrangement links TRBV4-1 to TRBJ2-1; weak D call: TRBD1 (5 bases). V lost 3 bases to trimming and J lost 9 bases, with 15 bases between them. The CDR3 covers 14 residues. The germline V gene has CDR1 MGHRA and CDR2 YSYEKL.

V and J are TRBV28 and TRBJ2-2; D is ambiguous. This CDR3 contains 17 residues. Germline values: CDR1 MDHEN, CDR2 SYDVKM. V gave up 2 bases and J gave up 1 base, with 14 bases separating them. CDR3 sequence (DNA): TGTGCCAGCAGTTTAGGAGAGGAACTCTTGAACACCGGGGAGCTGTTTTTT. As protein: CASSLGEELLNTGELFF. The variable domain in full, with the rest retrieved from reference TRBV28 and TRBJ2-2, is DVKVTQSSRYLVKRTGEKVFLECVQDMDHENMFWYRQDPGLGLRLIYFSYDVKMKEKGDIPEGYSVSREKKERFSLILESASTNQTSMYLCASSLGEELLNTGELFFGEGSRLTVL.

This chain's CDR3 is CASSSGALEKLFF. CDR3 nucleotides: TGTGCCAGCAGTTCAGGGGCCCTCGAAAAACTGTTTTTT. The rearrangement uses TRBV12-3 or TRBV12-4 and TRBJ1-4; perhaps TRBD1 as D (6 bases). The CDR3 is 13 amino acids. The V and J ends lost 4 bases and 8 bases respectively, with 11 bases between them.

This clonotype was picked up a small number of times. The rearrangement joins TRBV20-1 to TRBJ2-3; D perhaps matches TRBD2 (5 bases). With 5 bases removed from V and 1 base from J, the gap between germline ends came to 13 bases. CDR1 is DFQATT and CDR2 is SNEGSKA in the germline V gene (reference sequence). The CDR3 is made up of 14 amino acids. The CDR3: CSAVADGGTDTQYF. CDR3 coding DNA: TGCAGTGCTGTGGCCGACGGGGGCACAGATACGCAGTATTTT.

The table lists this clonotype with a few counts. The chain is built from TRBV9 and TRBJ1-1; weak D call: TRBD1 (5 bases). V dropped 2 bases and J dropped 3 bases, with 11 bases sitting between them. Germline loops: CDR1 SGDLS, CDR2 YYNGEE. The CDR3 totals 14 residues. The CDR3 reads CASSVGGEDTEAFF. The CDR3 DNA reads TGTGCCAGCAGCGTCGGGGGGGAAGACACTGAAGCTTTCTTT.

This clonotype occurred a few times. CDR3 residues: CASTGWDTSNEQFF. CDR3 coding DNA: TGTGCCAGCACCGGGTGGGACACTAGCAATGAGCAGTTCTTC. The chain recombines TRBV2 with TRBJ2-1; the D gene is possibly TRBD1 (6 bases). CDR1 is SNHLY, CDR2 FYNNEI, per germline. Between the trimmed V and J ends, which lost 7 bases and 6 bases, there was a span of 16 bases. The CDR3 is made up of 14 amino acids.

This clonotype was observed a handful of times. The genes are TRBV7-9 and TRBJ1-2; possible D gene TRBD1, 5 bases. The CDR3 is 17 amino acids. The V end lost 3 bases, the J end lost 4 bases, and 21 bases lay between the germline ends. CDR1 is SEHNR and CDR2 is FQNEAQ in the germline V gene (reference sequence). The CDR3 DNA is TGTGCCAGCAGCTTGGCGGGCTCCATGACCGGGACCTATGGCTACACCTTC. The encoded protein is CASSLAGSMTGTYGYTF.

The chain couples TRBV4-2 to TRBJ2-3, with D perhaps matching TRBD2 (6 bases). The V gene's germline CDR1 is LGHNA and CDR2 YNFKEQ. CDR3 length: 17 amino acids. The V gene lost 4 bases and the J gene lost 5 bases, with 22 bases spanning the gap. CDR3 in DNA: TGTGCCAGCAGCCTTACCTCCCGGGACTTAGCAGGAGATACGCAGTATTTT. Residues: CASSLTSRDLAGDTQYF.

In its sample, this clonotype was seen many times. The junction departs from the called germline gene at one end, perhaps through a read error. The chain combines TRBV12-3 or TRBV12-4 with TRBJ2-1; D not certain. The CDR3 loop spans 9 amino acids. CDR3 sequence reads: CASSPPFLF. CDR3 nucleotide sequence: TGTGCCAGCAGCCCCCCGTTTCTCTTC.

This clonotype was seen more than once but under ten times. The chain recombines TRBV9 with TRBJ1-2, with 9 bases fitting TRBD1. Trimming removed 0 bases from V and 8 bases from J; junction bases left unmatched: 5. This CDR3 has 14 residues. Germline values: CDR1 SGDLS, CDR2 YYNGEE. In DNA form, the CDR3 reads TGTGCCAGCAGCGTAGTGGGACAGGGCGACGGCTACACCTTC. This gives the protein CASSVVGQGDGYTF.

The chain recombines TRBV18 with TRBJ1-5, with a possible D match to TRBD1 (6 bases). Germline V CDR1 and CDR2: KGHSH, LQKENI. V was trimmed by 3 bases and J by 2 bases, leaving 17 bases between them. CDR3 length: 17 residues. CDR3 nucleotide sequence: TGTGCCAGCTCACCCCCTGGGGGGACATTTGGCAATCAGCCCCAGCATTTT. As protein: CASSPPGGTFGNQPQHF.

The chain recombines TRBV6-2 or TRBV6-3 with TRBJ2-5; D may match TRBD1 or TRBD2 (6 bases each). Trimming removed 6 bases from V and 4 bases from J, with 15 bases in between. This CDR3 contains 14 residues. Germline V gene data show CDR1 as MNHEY and CDR2 as SVGEGT. The CDR3 spells CASRKGGSGETQYF. The CDR3 DNA follows: TGTGCCAGCAGGAAAGGGGGGAGCGGAGAGACCCAGTACTTC.

The chain links TRBV3-1 to TRBJ2-5; 13 positions match TRBD2. V was pared by 3 bases and J by 5 bases, with 12 bases of the junction left unmatched. Looked up from germline, CDR1 is LGHDT and CDR2 is YNNKEL (reference sequence). This CDR3 is 18 amino acids long. The DNA for the CDR3 is TGTGCCAGCAGCCACTCTCAACGGACTAGCGGGAGATCGGAGACCCAGTACTTC. It translates to CASSHSQRTSGRSETQYF.

This clonotype has a handful of counts. The chain carries TRBV2 and TRBJ2-2; 7 bases fit TRBD1. V gave up 7 bases and J gave up 0 bases; unmatched junction bases: 8. The CDR3 has 16 residues. In germline, CDR1 is SNHLY, CDR2 FYNNEI. The CDR3 is CASTDPGTANTGELFF. CDR3 sequence (DNA): TGTGCCAGCACTGACCCCGGGACAGCGAACACCGGGGAGCTGTTTTTT.

This clonotype was found a few times. The chain has TRBV19 and TRBJ2-7; 7 bases are shared with TRBD1. Germline trimming cut 3 bases from V and 4 bases from J; bases unmatched to any gene: 3. There are 13 residues in the CDR3. In germline, CDR1 is LNHDA, CDR2 SQIVND (reference sequence). The CDR3 is CASSIDREYEQYF. The CDR3 DNA is TGTGCCAGTAGTATCGACAGGGAATACGAGCAGTACTTC.

In nucleotides, the CDR3 is TGTGCCAGCAGCTTAAGTCGGGCAGTTCAAGAGACCCAGTACTTC. It is translated as CASSLSRAVQETQYF. V is TRBV7-9 and J is TRBJ2-5; no reliable D call. V lost 2 bases and J lost 2, with 12 bases in between. This CDR3 has 15 residues. Germline loops: CDR1 SEHNR, CDR2 FQNEAQ (reference sequence).

V is TRBV29-1 and J is TRBJ1-2; no definite D call. The CDR3 is made up of 11 amino acids. Per the germline V gene, CDR1 is SQVTM and CDR2 is ANQGSEA. The V end was cut by 5 bases, the J end by 8 bases, with 12 bases between. The CDR3 DNA reads as TGCAGCGTTATGGGCGGGCAGGGCTACACCTTC. Translation: CSVMGGQGYTF. The whole variable domain, remainder taken from reference TRBV29-1 and TRBJ1-2, is SAVISQKPSRDICQRGTSLTIQCQVDSQVTMMFWYRQQPGQSLTLIATANQGSEATYESGFVIDKFPISRPNLTFSTLTVSNMSPEDSSIYLCSVMGGQGYTFGSGTRLTVV.

This clonotype came up a few times. CDR3 residues: CASRSLRGEGAKNIQYF. CDR3 coding DNA: TGTGCCAGCAGATCGCTCCGGGGGGAGGGGGCCAAAAACATTCAGTACTTC. This chain links TRBV28 with TRBJ2-4; 7 bases are shared with TRBD2. Germline assignment: CDR1 MDHEN and CDR2 SYDVKM. V gave up 6 bases and J gave up 1 base; unmatched junction bases: 12. The CDR3 runs to 17 residues.

This clonotype appeared a few times. The CDR3 sequence: CAISGTSLETQYF. The CDR3 DNA reads TGTGCCATCAGCGGGACTAGCTTGGAGACCCAGTACTTC. The chain recombines TRBV10-3 with TRBJ2-5; TRBD2 aligns across 9 bases. V gave up 6 bases and J gave up 5 bases; unmatched junction bases: 4. Germline values: CDR1 ENHRY, CDR2 SYGVKD. The CDR3 sequence is 13 residues long.

Only a few counts were recorded for this clonotype. The chain has TRBV7-9 and TRBJ1-1, with TRBD1 identical over 8 bases. The length of the CDR3 is 17 residues. Germline V gene lookup returns CDR1 SEHNR and CDR2 FQNEAQ (reference sequence). Trimming took 7 bases from V and 3 from J; bases not matched to a gene: 16. The CDR3 is CASTTTGLGQGDTEAFF. CDR3 in DNA: TGTGCCAGCACAACCACGGGACTAGGACAGGGAGACACTGAAGCTTTCTTT.

This clonotype was seen a handful of times. This chain links TRBV7-9 with TRBJ1-1, with D hard to call. CDR1 is SEHNR and CDR2 is FQNEAQ in the germline V gene (reference sequence). Trimming cost V 4 bases and J 0 bases, with 6 bases left between them. The CDR3 runs 13 residues. Here the CDR3 reads CASSYDVNTEAFF. For the CDR3, the DNA is TGTGCCAGCAGCTATGATGTGAACACTGAAGCTTTCTTT.

This clonotype occurred a few times. The chain couples TRBV29-1 to TRBJ2-5, with 10 bases matching TRBD1. The J segment lost 5 bases and the V segment lost 2 bases, leaving 8 bases of the junction unmatched. In germline, CDR1 is SQVTM, CDR2 ANQGSEA. This CDR3 region has 15 residues. The CDR3: CSVEMKGTGVETQYF. CDR3 DNA: TGCAGCGTTGAAATGAAGGGGACAGGGGTGGAGACCCAGTACTTC.

This clonotype was recorded once. The rearrangement joins TRBV7-9 to TRBJ2-2; D uncertain. The CDR3 totals 16 residues. The V and J ends lost 5 bases and 1 base respectively, with 14 bases between them. Germline CDR1 is SEHNR and CDR2 is FQNEAQ (reference sequence). CDR3 amino acids: CASSPTRSGNTGELFF. In nucleotides, the CDR3 is TGTGCCAGCAGCCCTACGCGGTCGGGGAACACCGGGGAGCTGTTTTTT.

The V call is TRBV7-8, the J call TRBJ2-7; 10 bases match TRBD2. Trimming at V came to 4 bases and at J to 1 base, leaving 13 bases not matched to a gene. Germline CDR1 reads SGHVS; CDR2 reads FQNEAQ. This CDR3 has 18 residues. The CDR3 coding sequence is TGTGCCAGCAGCTCAGCCCAAAGGCGGACTAGCGGATCCTACGAGCAGTACTTC. Amino acid sequence: CASSSAQRRTSGSYEQYF.